A single sample is the source of the 27 T cell receptor beta chains below, sequenced in a study of OX40 agonist ivuxolimab in advanced cancers. The library was obtained by the immunoSEQ multiplex PCR assay. TCRdb holds this immuneACCESS table with in-frame rearrangements only. Some clones are missing; in checked studies, unresolved V genes explain under half, and the rest has no known cause. This sample lists 100,000 or so clones; roughly 91% were detected once. About 0.7% of the sample comes from the top ten. The input for sequencing was CD4+ or CD8+ T cells sorted from blood, taken in a trial of the OX40 agonist ivuxolimab. Receptors originate from an adult with an advanced solid tumor such as melanoma, head and neck, liver or kidney cancer.

The chain couples TRBV7-2 to TRBJ1-5, with D tentatively TRBD1 (5 bases). V lost 4 bases and J lost 3, with 7 bases in between. The CDR3 has 13 residues. Germline V lookup: CDR1 SGHTA, CDR2 FQGNSA. In DNA form, the CDR3 reads TGTGCCAGCAGCTGGGGGGACAATCAGCCCCAGCATTTT. Encoded protein: CASSWGDNQPQHF.

The chain employs TRBV6-6 and TRBJ1-5, with D perhaps TRBD1 (5 bases). The germline CDR1 and CDR2 sequences are MNHNY and SVGAGI (reference sequence). The V gene lost 7 bases and the J gene lost 4 bases, with 8 bases spanning the gap. The CDR3 consists of 12 residues. This chain's CDR3 is CASKAGNQPQHF. In DNA form, the CDR3 reads TGTGCCAGCAAGGCAGGGAATCAGCCCCAGCATTTT.

This sequence joins TRBV7-2 and TRBJ1-5; D gene unclear. From germline, CDR1 is SGHTA and CDR2 FQGNSA. The CDR3 runs to 13 residues. Trimming removed 5 bases at V and 6 bases at J, with 11 bases between. The CDR3, as DNA: TGTGCCAGCAGCCCAGATGGATTTCAGCCCCAGCATTTT. Its translation: CASSPDGFQPQHF. Filled out from reference TRBV7-2 and TRBJ1-5, the complete variable domain reads GAGVSQSPSNKVTEKGKDVELRCDPISGHTALYWYRQSLGQGLEFLIYFQGNSAPDKSGLPSDRFSAERTGGSVSTLTIQRTQQEDSAVYLCASSPDGFQPQHFGDGTRLSIL.

The rearrangement uses TRBV19 and TRBJ2-2, with 9 bases aligning to TRBD1. Germline values: CDR1 LNHDA, CDR2 SQIVND (reference sequence). Losses at the gene ends were 3 bases for V and 5 bases for J; bases not matched to a gene: 1. CDR3 length: 14 amino acids. Here the CDR3 reads CASSIGQGTGELFF. CDR3 nucleotides: TGTGCCAGTAGTATCGGACAGGGGACCGGGGAGCTGTTTTTT.

The chain joins TRBV27 to TRBJ1-1; 7 bases line up with TRBD1. V shed 5 bases, J shed 0 bases, and the junction held 0 bases outside the gene matches. The CDR3 runs to 13 residues. Looked up from germline, CDR1 is MNHEY and CDR2 is SMNVEV (reference sequence). In DNA, the CDR3 is TGTGCCAGCAGTGACAGGGTGAACACTGAAGCTTTCTTT. It yields the protein CASSDRVNTEAFF.

This chain links TRBV7-6 with TRBJ1-5; D is perhaps TRBD1 (5 bases). CDR3 length: 18 amino acids. Germline CDR1 reads SGHVS; CDR2 reads FNYEAQ. The ends were cut back, 5 bases at V and 0 bases at J, with 20 bases in the middle. The CDR3 reads CASSLQTELVYSNQPQHF. DNA for the CDR3: TGTGCCAGCAGCCTCCAGACAGAATTAGTATATAGCAATCAGCCCCAGCATTTT.

The rearrangement uses TRBV28 and TRBJ2-2; 8 bases are a match to TRBD2. This CDR3 has 18 residues. Trimming at V came to 8 bases and at J to 0 bases, leaving 14 bases not matched to a gene. Germline lookup yields CDR1 MDHEN and CDR2 SYDVKM. The CDR3 DNA follows: TGTGCCAGCCGGCCTCCTAGCGGGCGCGCCGCGAACACCGGGGAGCTGTTTTTT. Protein sequence: CASRPPSGRAANTGELFF.

The genes are TRBV20-1 and TRBJ2-1; the D gene is possibly TRBD2 (6 bases). The germline V and J ends were trimmed by 6 bases and 8 bases, with 11 bases remaining between them. CDR3 size: 11 residues. In germline, CDR1 is DFQATT, CDR2 SNEGSKA (reference sequence). This chain's CDR3 is CSAPGDHEQFF. For the CDR3, the DNA is TGCAGTGCCCCGGGGGACCATGAGCAGTTCTTC.

The gene calls are TRBV25-1 and TRBJ2-2; D is perhaps TRBD1 (6 bases). Germline V gene data show CDR1 as MGHDK and CDR2 as SYGVNS. V shed 6 bases and J shed 5 bases, with 22 bases lying between them. The CDR3 sequence is 17 residues long. The CDR3, as DNA: TGTGCCAGCAGCCACGACAGGAATCGAGCCAGGACCGGGGAGCTGTTTTTT. Encoded protein: CASSHDRNRARTGELFF. Together with reference TRBV25-1 and TRBJ2-2, the CDR3 gives the full variable domain: EADIYQTPRYLVIGTGKKITLECSQTMGHDKMYWYQQDPGMELHLIHYSYGVNSTEKGDLSSESTVSRIRTEHFPLTLESARPSHTSQYLCASSHDRNRARTGELFFGEGSRLTVL.

The chain's CDR3 is CASSPRVLAGGTFSSYNEQFF. The DNA for the CDR3 is TGCGCCAGCAGCCCCCGGGTCCTAGCGGGAGGAACCTTTAGCTCCTACAATGAGCAGTTCTTC. The chain is built from TRBV4-3 and TRBJ2-1; the match to TRBD2 covers 11 bases. V lost 4 bases to trimming and J lost 0 bases; unmatched junction nucleotides: 17. This CDR3 is built from 21 residues. Germline CDR1 and CDR2: LGHNA and YSLEER.

The chain uses TRBV2 and TRBJ1-6; D is perhaps TRBD1 (6 bases). V lost 5 bases and J lost 0, with 8 bases in between. The CDR3 extends over 15 amino acids. Germline loops: CDR1 SNHLY, CDR2 FYNNEI. The CDR3 sequence is CASSLQGSYNSPLHF. The CDR3 coding sequence is TGTGCCAGCAGTTTACAGGGCTCCTATAATTCACCCCTCCACTTT.

This chain joins TRBV6-6 and TRBJ2-5; unclear D gene. The V end was cut by 6 bases, the J end by 2 bases, with 4 bases between. This CDR3 contains 11 residues. Germline values: CDR1 MNHNY, CDR2 SVGAGI (reference sequence). CDR3 coding DNA: TGTGCCAGCAGGCTTCAAGAGACCCAGTACTTC. Residues: CASRLQETQYF.

This rearrangement joins TRBV5-1 to TRBJ1-1; D not certain. CDR1 and CDR2 (germline): SGHRS, YFSETQ. V lost 4 bases and J lost 1, with 14 bases in between. This CDR3 contains 15 residues. This CDR3 reads CASSLLGRGNTEAFF. DNA for the CDR3: TGCGCCAGCAGCCTACTTGGGCGGGGGAACACTGAAGCTTTCTTT.

The chain carries TRBV5-1 and TRBJ2-3; D not certain. Germline CDR1 and CDR2: SGHRS and YFSETQ. V was shortened by 2 bases and J by 6 bases, with 10 bases between the two germline ends. CDR3 length: 13 residues. The CDR3 bases are TGCGCCAGCAGCTTTATTCCCTCGGATACGCAGTATTTT. It translates to CASSFIPSDTQYF.

This sequence joins TRBV6-1 and TRBJ1-5, with unresolved D. Between the trimmed V and J ends, which lost 5 bases and 6 bases, there was a span of 8 bases. The CDR3 has 12 amino acids. CDR1 is MNHNS and CDR2 is SASEGT in the germline V gene. CDR3 sequence: CASSRWGQPQHF. The DNA for the CDR3 is TGTGCCAGCAGTCGTTGGGGTCAGCCCCAGCATTTT.

The V gene is TRBV9, the J gene TRBJ2-3; 10 bases are shared with TRBD2. The CDR3 is 16 amino acids. From germline, CDR1 is SGDLS and CDR2 YYNGEE. V was pared by 1 base and J by 5 bases, with 7 bases of the junction left unmatched. This chain's CDR3 is CASSVFSGGAGDTQYF. The CDR3 DNA follows: TGTGCCAGCAGCGTATTCAGCGGGGGGGCCGGAGATACGCAGTATTTT.

This chain links TRBV5-6 with TRBJ2-7; no firm D call. The CDR3 is made up of 13 amino acids. Germline V CDR1 and CDR2: SGHDT, YYEEEE. V gave up 0 bases and J gave up 5 bases, with 9 bases separating them. CDR3 nucleotide sequence: TGTGCCAGCAGCTTGGTAGGTAGAGACGAGCAGTACTTC. Translating it yields CASSLVGRDEQYF. Using reference TRBV5-6 and TRBJ2-7 for the parts outside the CDR3, the full variable domain is DAGVTQSPTHLIKTRGQQVTLRCSPKSGHDTVSWYQQALGQGPQFIFQYYEEEERQRGNFPDRFSGHQFPNYSSELNVNALLLGDSALYLCASSLVGRDEQYFGPGTRLTVT.

V and J are TRBV21-1 and TRBJ1-1. TRBV21-1 is given as a pseudogene. The CDR3 totals 13 residues. CDR3 sequence reads: CASPVGGNTEAFF. CDR3 coding DNA: TGTGCCAGCCCCGTGGGGGGGAACACTGAAGCTTTCTTT.

V and J are TRBV5-1 and TRBJ2-1; no clear D. The V gene's germline CDR1 is SGHRS and CDR2 YFSETQ. The CDR3 length is 15 residues. Between the trimmed V and J ends, which lost 4 bases and 2 bases, there was a span of 13 bases. CDR3 coding DNA: TGCGCCAGCAGCCAAGCCATGGTTACCTACAATGAGCAGTTCTTC. It yields the protein CASSQAMVTYNEQFF.

This chain connects TRBV7-9 to TRBJ2-7; D gene uncertain. V gave up 4 bases and J gave up 4 bases, with 5 bases separating them. Germline values: CDR1 SEHNR, CDR2 FQNEAQ (reference sequence). This CDR3 region has 11 residues. CDR3 sequence: CASSSLYEQYF. In DNA, the CDR3 is TGTGCCAGCAGCTCATTATACGAGCAGTACTTC. The complete variable domain, with remaining parts taken from reference TRBV7-9 and TRBJ2-7, reads DTGVSQNPRHKITKRGQNVTFRCDPISEHNRLYWYRQTLGQGPEFLTYFQNEAQLEKSRLLSDRFSAERPKGSFSTLEIQRTEQGDSAMYLCASSSLYEQYFGPGTRLTVT.

This clone was detected once. The chain links TRBV7-2 to TRBJ2-1; D might be TRBD1 or TRBD2, each matching 6 bases. Per germline, CDR1 SGHTA and CDR2 FQGNSA. The germline V and J ends were trimmed by 7 bases and 4 bases, with 20 bases remaining between them. This CDR3 is 16 amino acids long. This CDR3 reads CASTQPLGGFYNEQFF. CDR3 DNA sequence: TGTGCCAGCACCCAACCCTTGGGGGGCTTTTACAATGAGCAGTTCTTC.

The V and J genes are TRBV30 and TRBJ2-7, with a weak D call TRBD2 (5 bases). The CDR3 is 17 residues long. Trimming pared 5 bases from V and 4 bases from J, leaving 27 bases between. The germline gives CDR1 GTSNPN, CDR2 SVGIG (reference sequence). The CDR3 reads CAWVKGWRHSPQYEQYF. The DNA of the CDR3 is TGTGCCTGGGTCAAAGGTTGGAGGCACAGTCCCCAATACGAGCAGTACTTC.

The chain couples TRBV27 to TRBJ2-5; 10 bases match TRBD2. V shed 4 bases, J shed 5 bases, and the junction held 10 bases outside the gene matches. CDR1 MNHEY and CDR2 SMNVEV come from the germline V gene (reference sequence). The CDR3 sequence is 16 residues long. CDR3 bases: TGTGCCAGCAGTTCCCTAGCGGGAGATGCCCGGGAGACCCAGTACTTC. This codes for CASSSLAGDARETQYF.

For the CDR3, the DNA is TGCGCCAGCAGCTTGATGGGTTCTAACTATGGCTACACCTTC. Translating it yields CASSLMGSNYGYTF. The chain uses TRBV5-1 and TRBJ1-2; no definite D call. CDR1 is SGHRS, CDR2 YFSETQ, per germline. This CDR3 region has 14 residues. V was clipped by 1 base and J by 0 bases, with 7 bases between them.

The CDR3 loop is CASRRDRASGYTF. CDR3 sequence (DNA): TGTGCCAGCAGGAGGGACAGGGCAAGCGGCTACACCTTC. V and J are TRBV6-5 and TRBJ1-2; 9 bases are shared with TRBD1. The CDR3 spans 13 residues. Germline V lookup: CDR1 MNHEY, CDR2 SVGAGI. V lost 6 bases to trimming and J lost 8 bases; unmatched junction nucleotides: 7.

This sequence joins TRBV19 and TRBJ1-5; D gene uncertain. This CDR3 has 15 amino acids. Between the trimmed V and J ends, which lost 3 bases and 3 bases, there was a span of 12 bases. Germline CDR1 is LNHDA and CDR2 is SQIVND (reference sequence). The CDR3: CASSITISYNQPQHF. The CDR3 DNA is TGTGCCAGTAGTATTACTATTAGTTACAATCAGCCCCAGCATTTT.

The J gene is TRBJ1-1, the V gene TRBV6-5; no definite D call. Looked up from germline, CDR1 is MNHEY and CDR2 is SVGAGI. The CDR3 length is 16 residues. The germline V and J ends were trimmed by 2 bases and 1 base, with 14 bases remaining between them. The DNA for the CDR3 is TGTGCCAGCAGTTACGTCCCCGTCGGAGGGAACACTGAAGCTTTCTTT. Its protein is CASSYVPVGGNTEAFF.